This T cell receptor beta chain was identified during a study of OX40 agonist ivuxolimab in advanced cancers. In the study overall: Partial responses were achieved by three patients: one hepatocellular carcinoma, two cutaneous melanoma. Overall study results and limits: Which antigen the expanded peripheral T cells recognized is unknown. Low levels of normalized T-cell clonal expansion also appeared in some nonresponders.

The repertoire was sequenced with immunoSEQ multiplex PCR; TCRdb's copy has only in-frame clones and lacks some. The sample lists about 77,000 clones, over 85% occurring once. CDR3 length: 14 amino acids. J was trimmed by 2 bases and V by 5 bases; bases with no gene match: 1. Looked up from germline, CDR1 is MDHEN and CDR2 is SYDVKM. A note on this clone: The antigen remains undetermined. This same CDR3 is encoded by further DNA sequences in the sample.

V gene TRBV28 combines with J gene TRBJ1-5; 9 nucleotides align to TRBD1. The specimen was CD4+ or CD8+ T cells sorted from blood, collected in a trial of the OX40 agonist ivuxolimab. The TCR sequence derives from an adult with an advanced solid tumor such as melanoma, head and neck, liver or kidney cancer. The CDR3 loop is CASSGTGRNQPQHF. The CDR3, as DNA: TGTGCCAGCAGTGGGACAGGGCGCAATCAGCCCCAGCATTTT. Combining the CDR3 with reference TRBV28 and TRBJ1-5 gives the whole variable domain DVKVTQSSRYLVKRTGEKVFLECVQDMDHENMFWYRQDPGLGLRLIYFSYDVKMKEKGDIPEGYSVSREKKERFSLILESASTNQTSMYLCASSGTGRNQPQHFGDGTRLSIL.